Listed here is a single T cell receptor beta chain. TCRdb's copy holds only in-frame clones and misses some; the assay was immunoSEQ multiplex PCR. The table includes 90,000 to 110,000 clones, around nine tenths detected once. CDR1 and CDR2 (germline): SGHTA, FQGNSA. The CDR3 length is 17 residues. V lost 5 bases and J lost 0; bases outside the gene matches: 10. The sample originates from a study of control samples from healthy donors and cancer patients. J is TRBJ1-2 and V is TRBV7-2; 9 nucleotides align to TRBD1. Sequenced: blood. The clonotype originates from a woman in her 50s in good health. The CDR3 DNA is TGTGCCAGCAGCCCAAGGAGGGACAGGGAGGCTAACTATGGCTACACCTTC. Its translation: CASSPRRDREANYGYTF.